This T cell receptor (beta chain) appears in the sequencing data of a study of cytomegalovirus exposure and HLA in healthy donors (dated by TCRdb to 2016 to 2017). At the level of the whole study: An earlier analysis of several hundred of the donors reported approximately 260 Gb of sequence data and about 120 million unique TCR beta sequences obtained from about 170 million T cells. Roughly 300 gigabases of sequencing data and tens of millions of unique TCR sequences were included in an early release covering several hundred HLA-typed donors. The genetic ancestry cluster associated with self-reported Caucasian donors included roughly four fifths of the 350 to 500 genotyped donors. In addition to the first cohort of around 670 subjects, a separate validation cohort of 120 different subjects was used. Because of strong linkage in the cohort, a handful of DR-DQ haplotypes were treated as single units for association and clustering. HLA typing included class I and class II loci at four-digit resolution. The number of typed donors differed by locus: about 629-630 for A, B, C, DRB1 and DQB1; approximately 520 for DQA1; some 610 for DPA1; and approximately 450 for DPB1. The aim of the study was to test whether cataloging public T cell receptors could identify signatures of past pathogen exposure. In a later analysis, previously published TCR beta repertoires from about 640 donors were re-analyzed and high-resolution HLA genotyping was added so that TCR occurrence patterns could be studied. To predict cytomegalovirus infection status, the study combined high-throughput TCR immunosequencing, statistical association of individual TCRs with disease status, and machine learning. Across about 380 genotyped donors of the cohort, an average of about 240,000 unique TCR beta nucleotide sequences per donor were sequenced, and 15% to 20% of those sequences were non-productive. Using immunosequencing, the study profiled T cell repertoires from about 620 subjects and related those repertoires to cytomegalovirus serostatus. The later analysis used no new phenotypic data to find candidate immune exposures, relying instead on TCR beta sequences and their occurrence across donors. In a later genetic analysis, genome-wide SNP genotypes for about 65% of the roughly 700 donors were used, and that subset was treated as a discovery cohort. To decide whether each TCR beta V gene segment behaved as functional or pseudogenic, an earlier analysis of 587 of the donors relied on high-throughput TCR beta sequencing. Every discovery cohort repertoire had been produced on one sequencing platform. Donor age, sex, ethnicity and CMV serostatus were compiled alongside the repertoire data. Study-wide conclusions, independent of this receptor: A cluster of highly shared sequence variants was judged likely to represent a technical artifact of the sequencing pipeline. The cohort was sequenced for TCR beta chains only, and without alpha or paired-chain data the features that could be detected were limited. In both the original and validation cohorts, the classifier was reported to diagnose cytomegalovirus status with high specificity and sensitivity. Because counts were too low, about 18 rarely observed V segments, including chromosome 9 orphons, were excluded from the earlier analysis of some 590 of the donors. A later genetic analysis associated a missense DCLRE1C variant with V-gene and J-gene trimming of TCR beta chains, and an independent cohort replicated the association. The presence/absence analyses assumed that sequencing depth was roughly uniform across donors, and that assumption may not be true. CMV serostatus was the only immune exposure information available for the cohort. According to a later analysis, TCR association rates differed among HLA loci, with DRB1 alleles showing the most associated TCRs and HLA-C alleles showing the fewest. According to the authors, the approach could potentially be generalized to other disease states and immunological phenotypes. In vitro tests confirmed that a few of the cytomegalovirus-associated TCR beta chains recognize cytomegalovirus antigens. A later analysis found that most CMV-associated TCR beta chains appeared HLA-restricted, with HLA associations seemingly driven largely by CMV exposure. In the study, around 150 TCR beta chains were listed as associated with cytomegalovirus. A later genetic analysis reported fewer N-insertions in productive TCRs among donors in an Asian-associated ancestry cluster than the approximately 700-donor mean. Several of the top co-occurrence clusters appeared to be linked to parvovirus B19, influenza, CMV and Epstein-Barr virus, according to a later analysis. In a later analysis, HLA-associated TCR beta chains showed more clonal expansion and lower generation probabilities than non-associated chains that were equally common. A later analysis associated about 18,000 TCR beta sequences with specific HLA alleles at a false discovery rate of 0.05. Correlated functional status among segregating V segments might be attributable to linkage disequilibrium, but an unknown experimental factor could not be ruled out. Because HLA typing was unavailable for some donors at each locus, only the typed subset was used in association tests. In an earlier analysis of 587 of the donors, most TCR beta V segments appeared in productive rearrangements about 90% or about 30% of the time, broadly matching IMGT annotations. The 87-base-pair reads could not distinguish some IMGT-functional V segments, including TRBV6-2 and TRBV6-3, so those segments were excluded. Most TCR sequences were seen in very few donors, while some public TCRs were found in many individuals. A further reported finding was that TCR beta sequences accurately predicted the HLA-A and HLA-B alleles for most subjects in the first cohort. Assigning TCR associations to individual alleles was difficult when HLA alleles, especially DR and DQ, strongly co-occurred.

The library came from the immunoSEQ multiplex PCR assay. A mixture of 60 forward primers for TCR Vbeta segments and 13 reverse primers for TCR Jbeta segments was used in the multiplex PCR. A multiplex PCR assay on genomic DNA amplified the CDR3 region of rearranged TCR beta genes. On the Illumina HiSeq System, the amplified TCR beta libraries were sequenced as 87-base-pair reads. As for how the authors treated the data: A later analysis tallied 80 million to 95 million unique TCR beta chains across the 666 repertoires, and 10 million to 11 million of those chains were shared by two or more donors. A nearest-neighbor algorithm error-corrected the raw reads and collapsed the reads into unique sequences, merging closely related sequences to remove PCR and sequencing errors. CDR3 sequences were aligned to IMGT reference sequences to assign V, D and J gene segments. For a sequence to be retained, a match of at least six nucleotides was required to both a V gene segment and a J gene segment. A rearrangement was called productive if the CDR3 had no stop codons and remained in frame with V and J, and every other rearrangement was called non-productive. Following IMGT convention, CDR3 was defined as the stretch from the second conserved V-encoded cysteine up to the conserved J-encoded phenylalanine. The earlier analysis of about 610 of the donors excluded any sequence lacking an unambiguous match to a single V gene segment. An earlier analysis of several hundred of the donors called V segments functional above 56.7% productive rearrangements and segregating when the between-donor standard deviation exceeded 5%. To diagnose cytomegalovirus status from the catalog of TCR beta chain sequences, a statistical classification framework was built. In a later analysis, V and J genes were assigned by comparing TCR nucleotide sequences against IMGT/GENE-DB human TR gene sequences. A later analysis assigned CDR3 sequences and most-parsimonious VDJ recombination scenarios with the TCRdist pipeline. In a later analysis, every TCR beta chain was defined by the combination of its CDR3 amino acid sequence and its V-gene family, and reads without a unique V-gene family were dropped. As a way to deal with suspected cross-contamination and a sequencing artifact, a later analysis dropped roughly 620 nucleotide sequences that were highly shared and had low generation probability. A later analysis calculated a clonal expansion index for each public chain from normalized within-repertoire ranks of inferred template counts. Generation probabilities in a later analysis came from a VDJ recombination model fitted to out-of-frame rearrangements, and those results were checked against IGoR. In a later analysis, TCR-TCR, TCR-HLA and TCR-CMV co-occurrence was scored with hypergeometric tests, and a repertoire-size bias correction was applied to TCR pairs. In a later analysis, false discovery rates were estimated by permuting HLA or CMV assignments 20 times. A later analysis grouped co-occurring TCRs with DBSCAN, adding TCRdist sequence similarity when clustering within HLA-allele-positive subsets. Co-occurrence clustering excluded repertoires with fewer than 30,000 or more than 120,000 public chains, plus five with anomalous nucleotide sharing. The table comes from immuneACCESS by way of TCRdb, which keeps in-frame sequences with V and J called. Part of the clones is missing from these tables; in studies checked, under half for an unresolved V gene and the rest for unknown reasons. The DNA gave D and trimming, while V, J and clone size come from that table. The sample table holds more than 90,000 clones, of which just under 70% were seen once. The biggest ten clones account for about 2.9% of the sample.

Comment on this clone: Its antigen has not been determined. Per-nucleotide qualities are absent, and no much larger clonotype sits a single base away.

The cohort consisted of 600 to 750 healthy bone marrow donors. All cohort members were sampled while nominally healthy, although unrecorded immune exposures were likely present. The donor was CMV seronegative and belonged to the group of several hundred seronegative cohort members. A peripheral blood sample was provided by each donor, and peripheral blood mononuclear cells were used for TCR beta sequencing. Genomic DNA extraction from the blood cell samples was performed with the Qiagen DNeasy Blood Extraction Kit. V and J are trimmed by 4 bases and 2 bases, and the gene matches miss 8 bases of the junction. The CDR3 covers 15 residues, taking in both the cysteine and the phenylalanine. Just CDR3 DNA is preserved here, 45 bases in frame from base 1. According to the germline V gene, CDR1 reads SGHRS and CDR2 reads YFSETQ.

The receptor was derived from a man aged 45-60 years in good health and CMV-seronegative. The sample was PBMCs. The rearranged chain carries TRBV5-1 and TRBJ1-1, with TRBD1 matching 7 junction bases. The CDR3 here reads CASSPPGTANTEAFF. The DNA sequence is TGCGCCAGCAGCCCCCCCGGGACAGCCAACACTGAAGCTTTCTTT.